The 29 T cell receptor beta chains presented below share a single source sample, sequenced in a study of cytomegalovirus exposure and HLA in healthy donors. 60 Vbeta and 13 Jbeta primers were used in PCR. Some clones are missing from TCRdb's copy, which holds only in-frame ones; the method was immunoSEQ multiplex PCR. Of a few hundred thousand clones in the sample, around four fifths were seen once. Sequenced: PBMCs. Receptors were obtained from a woman in her 40s in good health and CMV-seropositive.

This sequence joins TRBV30 and TRBJ2-4, with D maybe TRBD1 (6 bases). This CDR3 is built from 16 residues. The V end was cut by 2 bases, the J end by 2 bases, with 16 bases between. Germline V gene lookup returns CDR1 GTSNPN and CDR2 SVGIG (reference sequence). CDR3 sequence: CAWSPQGRSSKNIQYF. CDR3 coding DNA: TGTGCCTGGAGTCCACAGGGTCGTTCTTCCAAAAACATTCAGTACTTC.

The chain combines TRBV14 with TRBJ2-2; 8 bases line up with TRBD1. There are 15 residues in the CDR3. After removal of 4 bases from V and 8 bases from J, the junction contained 9 bases not matched to a gene. From germline, CDR1 is SGHDN and CDR2 FVKESK. The CDR3 region is CASSPLDRVTGELFF. The CDR3 bases are TGTGCCAGCAGCCCACTGGACAGGGTGACTGGGGAGCTGTTTTTT.

CDR3 sequence: CASSPQGLNEQFF. The CDR3 DNA follows: TGCGCCAGCAGCCCGCAGGGTCTTAATGAGCAGTTCTTC. The chain employs TRBV5-1 and TRBJ2-1, with TRBD1 as a possible D gene (5 bases). Trimming removed 4 bases from V and 7 bases from J, with 12 bases in between. CDR1 and CDR2 (germline): SGHRS, YFSETQ. The CDR3 is 13 residues long.

The CDR3 loop is CASDASGGTGELFF. Here the CDR3 DNA reads TGTGCCAGCGACGCTAGCGGGGGGACCGGGGAGCTGTTTTTT. The V gene is TRBV7-6, the J gene TRBJ2-2; 11 bases are a match to TRBD2. Germline V gives CDR1 SGHVS, CDR2 FNYEAQ. CDR3 length: 14 amino acids. The junction had 4 bases not matched to a gene; V was cut back by 8 bases and J by 5 bases.

The rearrangement links TRBV6-5 to TRBJ2-7, with TRBD2 as a possible D gene (6 bases). The CDR3 has 14 residues. The germline CDR1 and CDR2 sequences are MNHEY and SVGAGI. Trimming stripped 2 bases from V and 6 bases from J, with 14 bases between. DNA of the CDR3: TGTGCCAGCAGTTACGGGGGAGGAGAATCCGAGCAGTACTTC. Translated, it gives CASSYGGGESEQYF.

In DNA form, the CDR3 reads TGTGCCAGCAGGAGACTAGCGGACTACGAGCAGTACTTC. Encoded protein: CASRRLADYEQYF. The rearrangement links TRBV28 to TRBJ2-7; 9 bases map to TRBD2. The germline CDR1 and CDR2 sequences are MDHEN and SYDVKM. Unmatched junction bases numbered 3, after V lost 6 bases and J lost 3 bases. The CDR3 loop spans 13 amino acids.

The genes are TRBV7-9 and TRBJ2-1, with TRBD2 matching 10 bases. V gave up 4 bases and J gave up 8 bases; unmatched junction bases: 8. This CDR3 spans 15 amino acids. Per germline, CDR1 SEHNR and CDR2 FQNEAQ (reference sequence). The CDR3 nucleotides read TGTGCCAGCAGCTCCGCTAGCGGGAGTAGGGATGAGCAGTTCTTC. This sequence encodes CASSSASGSRDEQFF.

The chain joins TRBV7-9 to TRBJ2-7; the D is unclear. Germline V gene lookup returns CDR1 SEHNR and CDR2 FQNEAQ (reference sequence). The CDR3 is made up of 15 amino acids. Trimming took off 1 base at V and 9 bases at J, with 19 bases between the two ends. The CDR3 here is CASSLGHNPTIGQYF. DNA of the CDR3: TGTGCCAGCAGCTTAGGCCATAACCCTACGATCGGGCAGTACTTC.

The chain is built from TRBV6-1 and TRBJ2-7; 10 bases map to TRBD2. CDR3 length equals 18 residues. Looked up from germline, CDR1 is MNHNS and CDR2 is SASEGT. Trimming at V came to 3 bases and at J to 4 bases, leaving 15 bases not matched to a gene. The CDR3 region has the DNA TGTGCCAGCAGTGACCTCTCTAGCGGGAGTTATTATACGTACGAGCAGTACTTC. The encoded protein is CASSDLSSGSYYTYEQYF.

This clone was recorded only once. The chain joins TRBV7-2 to TRBJ2-1; 7 bases agree with TRBD2. Germline V lookup: CDR1 SGHTA, CDR2 FQGNSA. The CDR3 is made up of 15 amino acids. V lost 8 bases and J lost 3; bases outside the gene matches: 10. CDR3 sequence reads: CASGREAHDYNEQFF. The CDR3 bases are TGTGCCAGCGGTCGGGAGGCCCACGACTACAATGAGCAGTTCTTC. Full variable domain (remainder filled in from reference TRBV7-2 and TRBJ2-1): GAGVSQSPSNKVTEKGKDVELRCDPISGHTALYWYRQSLGQGLEFLIYFQGNSAPDKSGLPSDRFSAERTGGSVSTLTIQRTQQEDSAVYLCASGREAHDYNEQFFGPGTRLTVL.

V usage is TRBV6-4 and J usage is TRBJ2-7; a possible D gene is TRBD2 (5 bases). Germline V lookup: CDR1 MRHNA, CDR2 SNTAGT. Trimming removed 3 bases from V and 6 bases from J, with 12 bases in between. There are 13 residues in the CDR3. The CDR3 spells CASSEGLASEQYF. DNA for the CDR3: TGTGCCAGCAGTGAAGGTCTAGCCAGCGAGCAGTACTTC.

The gene calls are TRBV7-9 and TRBJ1-1; D is uncertain. CDR3 size: 12 residues. The germline V gene has CDR1 SEHNR and CDR2 FQNEAQ (reference sequence). Trimming stripped 2 bases from V and 10 bases from J, with 11 bases between. CDR3 region: CASSLQDLPAFF. CDR3 nucleotide sequence: TGTGCCAGCAGCTTACAGGATCTCCCAGCTTTCTTT.

The chain combines TRBV7-2 with TRBJ2-7, with 7 nucleotides matching TRBD1. The CDR3 extends over 13 amino acids. Germline V gene sequence: CDR1 SGHTA, CDR2 FQGNSA. After removal of 5 bases from V and 4 bases from J, the junction contained 5 bases not matched to a gene. The CDR3 coding sequence is TGTGCCAGCAGCACCCGGGACAGATACGAGCAGTACTTC. This encodes CASSTRDRYEQYF. The variable domain in full, completed from reference TRBV7-2 and TRBJ2-7, reads GAGVSQSPSNKVTEKGKDVELRCDPISGHTALYWYRQSLGQGLEFLIYFQGNSAPDKSGLPSDRFSAERTGGSVSTLTIQRTQQEDSAVYLCASSTRDRYEQYFGPGTRLTVT.

The chain links TRBV5-1 to TRBJ2-6, with 14 bases aligning to TRBD2. This CDR3 is 20 amino acids long. Germline V gives CDR1 SGHRS, CDR2 YFSETQ. Trimming at V came to 1 base and at J to 0 bases, leaving 6 bases not matched to a gene. The chain's CDR3 is CASSLFRGLAGDSGANVLTF. In DNA, the CDR3 is TGCGCCAGCAGCTTGTTCCGGGGACTAGCGGGAGACTCTGGGGCCAACGTCCTGACTTTC. The full variable domain, in which reference TRBV5-1 and TRBJ2-6 provide the parts outside the CDR3, is KAGVTQTPRYLIKTRGQQVTLSCSPISGHRSVSWYQQTPGQGLQFLFEYFSETQRNKGNFPGRFSGRQFSNSRSEMNVSTLELGDSALYLCASSLFRGLAGDSGANVLTFGAGSRLTVL.

This chain joins TRBV6-6 and TRBJ1-1; no reliable D call. V was trimmed by 5 bases and J by 1 base, leaving 8 bases between them. This CDR3 has 13 amino acids. Germline lookup yields CDR1 MNHNY and CDR2 SVGAGI (reference sequence). CDR3: CASSNTKNTEAFF. The CDR3 coding sequence is TGTGCCAGCAGTAACACGAAGAACACTGAAGCTTTCTTT.

The V call is TRBV5-4, the J call TRBJ2-7, with 8 nucleotides matching TRBD2. Per germline, CDR1 SGHNT and CDR2 YYREEE (reference sequence). The trim removed 4 bases at V and 5 bases at J, leaving 11 bases unmatched. CDR3 length: 15 residues. CDR3: CASSPGGSGAHEQYF. The DNA for the CDR3 is TGTGCCAGCAGCCCTGGAGGTAGCGGGGCCCACGAGCAGTACTTC.

Of note for this clone: The identical CDR3 is also encoded by other nucleotide sequences in the sample. This chain connects TRBV18 to TRBJ1-5, with 8 bases fitting TRBD1. Germline trimming cut 6 bases from V and 6 bases from J; bases unmatched to any gene: 7. The germline V gene encodes CDR1 KGHSH and CDR2 LQKENI. The CDR3 covers 14 residues. As DNA, the CDR3 is TGTGCCAGCTCTCAAGGACAGGGTGGTCAGCCCCAGCATTTT. Translated: CASSQGQGGQPQHF.

The J gene is TRBJ1-2, the V gene TRBV7-9; no clear D gene. Germline CDR1 and CDR2: SEHNR and FQNEAQ (reference sequence). This CDR3 has 15 amino acids. V lost 1 base to trimming and J lost 4 bases, with 13 bases between them. In DNA form, the CDR3 reads TGTGCCAGCAGCTTAGGTACAGATTTTGGCTATGGCTACACCTTC. Its protein is CASSLGTDFGYGYTF.

The chain links TRBV2 to TRBJ2-7; D not certain. Looked up from germline, CDR1 is SNHLY and CDR2 is FYNNEI. V shed 3 bases and J shed 0 bases, with 6 bases lying between them. The CDR3 consists of 13 residues. CDR3 coding DNA: TGTGCCAGCAGTGAGGTGAGCTCCTACGAGCAGTACTTC. This sequence encodes CASSEVSSYEQYF.

V gene TRBV9 combines with J gene TRBJ2-4; 9 bases are a match to TRBD1. This CDR3 is built from 14 residues. The germline V gene has CDR1 SGDLS and CDR2 YYNGEE. J lost 6 bases, V lost 4 bases, and 5 bases had no gene match. CDR3 sequence: CASSPTGGGNIQYF. The CDR3 nucleotides are TGTGCCAGCAGCCCTACAGGGGGCGGAAACATTCAGTACTTC.

V is TRBV28 and J is TRBJ1-2; D perhaps matches TRBD1 (5 bases). Germline assignment: CDR1 MDHEN and CDR2 SYDVKM. V was cut by 3 bases and J by 6 bases, with 14 bases left in between. This CDR3 comprises 14 residues. In DNA, the CDR3 is TGTGCCAGCAGTTTTGGCCAGGGAAGTCATGGCTACACCTTC. Translated: CASSFGQGSHGYTF.

This chain links TRBV5-6 with TRBJ2-7, with 10 bases that match TRBD2. CDR3 length equals 16 residues. V lost 4 bases, J lost 2 bases, and 9 bases stayed unmatched. CDR1 is SGHDT and CDR2 is YYEEEE in the germline V gene. The CDR3 DNA follows: TGTGCCAGCAGCCCCGTTCGGACTAGCGGAACCTACGAGCAGTACTTC. It codes for CASSPVRTSGTYEQYF.

The chain carries TRBV19 and TRBJ2-6, with a possible D match to TRBD1 (5 bases). Germline-derived CDR1 and CDR2 are LNHDA and SQIVND (reference sequence). V lost 2 bases and J 1 base, leaving 18 bases between the germline ends. The CDR3 totals 19 residues. CDR3 coding DNA: TGTGCCAGTAGTATAATCCCAGGGATCCCCGGGTCTGGGGCCAACGTCCTGACTTTC. This gives the protein CASSIIPGIPGSGANVLTF.

As regards this clone: A read error may produce the germline difference seen at one junction end. This chain connects TRBV7-9 to TRBJ2-7; TRBD2 agrees at 11 bases. The germline V gene encodes CDR1 SEHNR and CDR2 FQNEAQ (reference sequence). The CDR3 covers 16 residues. DNA for the CDR3: TGTTCCAGCAGCTTAGATGGACTAGCGGGCCGGTACGAGCAGTACTTC. This translates into CSSSLDGLAGRYEQYF.

The genes are TRBV18 and TRBJ2-7; no firm D call. The V end lost 5 bases, the J end lost 0 bases, and 5 bases lay between the germline ends. The CDR3 spans 12 residues. Germline V gene data show CDR1 as KGHSH and CDR2 as LQKENI. The CDR3 spells CASSGSSYEQYF. The CDR3 coding sequence is TGTGCCAGCTCAGGCAGCTCCTACGAGCAGTACTTC.

The V gene is TRBV7-9, the J gene TRBJ2-3; tentatively, D is TRBD2 (5 bases). Trimming cost V 5 bases and J 3 bases, with 21 bases left between them. This CDR3 region has 17 residues. CDR1 is SEHNR and CDR2 is FQNEAQ in the germline V gene (reference sequence). The CDR3 nucleotides are TGTGCCAGCAGCATTAGTCCTCTGTGGGAGTGGACAGATACGCAGTATTTT. This translates into CASSISPLWEWTDTQYF. The complete variable domain, with remaining parts taken from reference TRBV7-9 and TRBJ2-3, reads DTGVSQNPRHKITKRGQNVTFRCDPISEHNRLYWYRQTLGQGPEFLTYFQNEAQLEKSRLLSDRFSAERPKGSFSTLEIQRTEQGDSAMYLCASSISPLWEWTDTQYFGPGTRLTVL.

This clone was observed a few times. The V call is TRBV19, the J call TRBJ1-3, with D possibly matching TRBD1 (5 bases). Deletions cut 11 bases from V and 5 bases from J, with 13 bases between. Germline CDR1 reads LNHDA; CDR2 reads SQIVND (reference sequence). The length of the CDR3 is 12 residues. The CDR3 loop reads CAGGTLRNTIYF. For the CDR3, the DNA is TGTGCCGGGGGGACTCTCCGAAACACCATATATTTT. Looking up the rest from reference TRBV19 and TRBJ1-3 gives the full variable domain: DGGITQSPKYLFRKEGQNVTLSCEQNLNHDAMYWYRQDPGQGLRLIYYSQIVNDFQKGDIAEGYSVSREKKESFPLTVTSAQKNPTAFYLCAGGTLRNTIYFGEGSWLTVV.

The chain is built from TRBV14 and TRBJ2-5; 9 bases line up with TRBD2. Gene TRBJ2-7 matches the end of the DNA better, so the J call may be wrong. In germline, CDR1 is SGHDN, CDR2 FVKESK. This CDR3 comprises 14 residues. The CDR3 is CASSPVAGASEQYF. DNA of the CDR3: TGTGCCAGCAGCCCGGTAGCGGGAGCGAGCGAGCAGTACTTC.

This clone was found a few times. The chain uses TRBV19 and TRBJ1-2; TRBD1 aligns across 8 bases. Germline trimming cut 4 bases from V and 1 base from J; bases unmatched to any gene: 5. The CDR3 contains 15 residues. Germline CDR1 is LNHDA and CDR2 is SQIVND (reference sequence). The chain's CDR3 is CASSKWTGNNYGYTF. The CDR3, as DNA: TGTGCCAGTAGTAAGTGGACAGGGAATAACTATGGCTACACCTTC.